Many counts were recorded for the clone carrying this T cell receptor beta chain. TCRdb re-analysed the RT-PCR reads in MiXCR, keeping a single row per CDR3 protein. The table includes around 700,000 distinct CDR3 sequences, 12% to 15% detected once. The ends were cut back, 4 bases at V and 6 bases at J, with 7 bases in the middle. CDR3 length equals 11 residues. Germline-derived CDR1 and CDR2 are SQVTM and ANQGSEA. The TCR originated in a female donor in good health, serving as a healthy control. This sequence joins TRBV29-1 and TRBJ2-1; no definite D call. Sequencing used memory CD4+ T cells from blood. The CDR3 DNA reads TGCAGCGTTGGATGGGGCAATGAGCAGTTCTTC. The encoded protein is CSVGWGNEQFF.